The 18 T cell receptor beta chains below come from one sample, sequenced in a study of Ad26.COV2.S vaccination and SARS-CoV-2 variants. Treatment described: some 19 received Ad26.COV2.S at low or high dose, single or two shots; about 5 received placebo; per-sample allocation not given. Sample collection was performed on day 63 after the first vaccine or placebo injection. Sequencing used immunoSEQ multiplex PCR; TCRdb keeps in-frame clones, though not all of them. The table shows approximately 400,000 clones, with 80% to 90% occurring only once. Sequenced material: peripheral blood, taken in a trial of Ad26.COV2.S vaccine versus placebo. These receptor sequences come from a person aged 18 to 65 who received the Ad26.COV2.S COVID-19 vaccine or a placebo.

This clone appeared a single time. The CDR3 nucleotides are TGTGCCAGCAGCTTAGACCGGACTGAAGCTTTCTTT. This gives the protein CASSLDRTEAFF. The V and J genes are TRBV11-2 and TRBJ1-1; D remains unclear. There are 12 residues in the CDR3. V shed 0 bases and J shed 5 bases, with 4 bases lying between them. Germline CDR1 is SGHAT and CDR2 is FQNNGV.

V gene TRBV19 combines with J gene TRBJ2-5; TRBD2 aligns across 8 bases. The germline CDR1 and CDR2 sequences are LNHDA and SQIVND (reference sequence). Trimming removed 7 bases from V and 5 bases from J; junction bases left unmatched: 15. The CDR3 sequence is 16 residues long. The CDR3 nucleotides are TGTGCCAGTAACCCTCACCCGGGACTAGGCCTCGAGACCCAGTACTTC. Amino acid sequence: CASNPHPGLGLETQYF.

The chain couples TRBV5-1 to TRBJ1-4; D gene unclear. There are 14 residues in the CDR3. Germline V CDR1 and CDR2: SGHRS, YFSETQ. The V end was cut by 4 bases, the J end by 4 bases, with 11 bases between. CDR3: CASSGEGHNEKLFF. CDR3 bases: TGCGCCAGCAGCGGGGAAGGGCATAATGAAAAACTGTTTTTT. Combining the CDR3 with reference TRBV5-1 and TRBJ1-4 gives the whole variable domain KAGVTQTPRYLIKTRGQQVTLSCSPISGHRSVSWYQQTPGQGLQFLFEYFSETQRNKGNFPGRFSGRQFSNSRSEMNVSTLELGDSALYLCASSGEGHNEKLFFGSGTQLSVL.

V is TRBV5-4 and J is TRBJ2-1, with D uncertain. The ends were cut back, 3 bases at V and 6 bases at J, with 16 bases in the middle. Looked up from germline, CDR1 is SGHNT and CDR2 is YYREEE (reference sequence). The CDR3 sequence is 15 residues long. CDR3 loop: CASSSRAYLLNEQFF. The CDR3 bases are TGTGCCAGCAGCTCAAGGGCCTACCTCCTCAATGAGCAGTTCTTC.

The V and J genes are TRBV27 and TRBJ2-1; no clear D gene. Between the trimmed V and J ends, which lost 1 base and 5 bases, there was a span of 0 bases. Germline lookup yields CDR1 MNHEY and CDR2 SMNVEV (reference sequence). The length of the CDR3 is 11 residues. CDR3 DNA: TGTGCCAGCAGTTTATACAATGAGCAGTTCTTC. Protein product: CASSLYNEQFF.

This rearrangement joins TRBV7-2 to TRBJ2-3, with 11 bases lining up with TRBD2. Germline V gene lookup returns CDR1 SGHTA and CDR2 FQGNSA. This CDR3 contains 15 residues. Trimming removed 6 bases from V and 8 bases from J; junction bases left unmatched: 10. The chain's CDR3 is CASSPLAGDGVTQYF. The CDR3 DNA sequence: TGTGCCAGCAGTCCACTAGCGGGGGATGGTGTTACGCAGTATTTT.

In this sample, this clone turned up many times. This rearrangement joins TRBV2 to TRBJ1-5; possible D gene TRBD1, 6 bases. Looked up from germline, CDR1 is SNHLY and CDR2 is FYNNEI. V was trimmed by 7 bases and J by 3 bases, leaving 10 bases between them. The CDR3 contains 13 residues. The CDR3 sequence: CASKRDNNQPQHF. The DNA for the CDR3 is TGTGCCAGCAAGCGGGACAACAATCAGCCCCAGCATTTT. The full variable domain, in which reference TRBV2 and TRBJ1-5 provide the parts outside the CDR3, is EPEVTQTPSHQVTQMGQEVILRCVPISNHLYFYWYRQILGQKVEFLVSFYNNEISEKSEIFDDQFSVERPDGSNFTLKIRSTKLEDSAMYFCASKRDNNQPQHFGDGTRLSIL.

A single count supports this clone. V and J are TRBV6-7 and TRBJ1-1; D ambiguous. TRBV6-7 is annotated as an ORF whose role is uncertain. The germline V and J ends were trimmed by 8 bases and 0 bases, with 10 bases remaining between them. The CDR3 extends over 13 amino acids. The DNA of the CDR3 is TGTGCCAGCTATTGGCACATGAACACTGAAGCTTTCTTT. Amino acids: CASYWHMNTEAFF.

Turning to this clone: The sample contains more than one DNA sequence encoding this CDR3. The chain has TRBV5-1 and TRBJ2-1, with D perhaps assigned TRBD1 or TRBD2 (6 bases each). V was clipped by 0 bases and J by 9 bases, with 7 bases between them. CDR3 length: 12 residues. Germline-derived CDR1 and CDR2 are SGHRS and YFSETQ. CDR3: CASSLEGGEQFF. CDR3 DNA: TGCGCCAGCAGCTTGGAGGGGGGTGAGCAGTTCTTC.

Here the CDR3 reads CASSLAVVWTALYGYTF. CDR3 in DNA: TGTGCCAGCAGCTTAGCGGTGGTTTGGACAGCTCTTTATGGCTACACCTTC. The chain is built from TRBV7-2 and TRBJ1-2; D perhaps matches TRBD1 (6 bases). Germline CDR1 is SGHTA and CDR2 is FQGNSA. V lost 0 bases, J lost 5 bases, and 19 bases lay in between. This CDR3 region has 17 residues.

The CDR3 spells CATSDSRGHNQPQHF. CDR3 coding DNA: TGTGCCACCAGTGATTCCAGGGGGCATAATCAGCCCCAGCATTTT. The chain joins TRBV24-1 to TRBJ1-5; 8 bases map to TRBD1. V was pared by 2 bases and J by 4 bases, with 3 bases of the junction left unmatched. This CDR3 spans 15 amino acids. CDR1 is KGHDR, CDR2 SFDVKD, per germline.

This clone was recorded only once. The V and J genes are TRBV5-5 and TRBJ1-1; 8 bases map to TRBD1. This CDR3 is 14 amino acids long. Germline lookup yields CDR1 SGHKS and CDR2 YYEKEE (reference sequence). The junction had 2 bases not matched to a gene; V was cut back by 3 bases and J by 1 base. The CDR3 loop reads CASSSQGANTEAFF. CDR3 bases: TGTGCCAGCAGCTCCCAGGGGGCGAACACTGAAGCTTTCTTT.

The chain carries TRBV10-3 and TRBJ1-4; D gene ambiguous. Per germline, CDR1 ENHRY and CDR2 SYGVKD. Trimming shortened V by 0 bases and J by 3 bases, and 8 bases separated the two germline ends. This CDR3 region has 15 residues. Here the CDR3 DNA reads TGTGCCATCAGTGAGTCGACCGCAGCTAATGAAAAACTGTTTTTT. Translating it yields CAISESTAANEKLFF.

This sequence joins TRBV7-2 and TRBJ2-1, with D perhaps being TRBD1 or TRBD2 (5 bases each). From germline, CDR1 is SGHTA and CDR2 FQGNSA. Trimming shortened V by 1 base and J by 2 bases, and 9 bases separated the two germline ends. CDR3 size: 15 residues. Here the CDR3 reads CASSLERGPYNEQFF. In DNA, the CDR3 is TGTGCCAGCAGCTTAGAGAGGGGCCCCTACAATGAGCAGTTCTTC.

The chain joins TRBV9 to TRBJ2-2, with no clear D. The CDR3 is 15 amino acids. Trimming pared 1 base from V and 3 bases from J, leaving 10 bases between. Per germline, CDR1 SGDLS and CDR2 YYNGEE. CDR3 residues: CASSVLTGDTGELFF. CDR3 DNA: TGTGCCAGCAGCGTACTCACGGGTGACACCGGGGAGCTGTTTTTT.

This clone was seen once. The CDR3 loop reads CASSYSTSSYEQYF. The CDR3 region has the DNA TGTGCCAGCAGTTACTCGACTAGCTCCTACGAGCAGTACTTC. V gene TRBV6-6 combines with J gene TRBJ2-7; tentatively, D is TRBD2 (6 bases). The CDR3 runs to 14 residues. Germline CDR1 MNHNY, CDR2 SVGAGI (reference sequence). V shed 0 bases and J shed 0 bases, with 6 bases lying between them.

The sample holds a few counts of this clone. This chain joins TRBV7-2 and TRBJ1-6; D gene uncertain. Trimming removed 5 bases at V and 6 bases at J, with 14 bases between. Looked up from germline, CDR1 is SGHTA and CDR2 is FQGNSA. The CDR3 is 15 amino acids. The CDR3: CASSLDGLTNSPLHF. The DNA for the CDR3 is TGTGCCAGCAGCCTAGATGGACTGACTAATTCACCCCTCCACTTT.

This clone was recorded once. In DNA form, the CDR3 reads TGCGCCAGCAGCCAAGATAGGATCCAGGAGACCCAGTACTTC. This translates into CASSQDRIQETQYF. The V and J genes are TRBV4-3 and TRBJ2-5; the D is unclear. This CDR3 region has 14 residues. The ends were cut back, 0 bases at V and 5 bases at J, with 10 bases in the middle. Germline V gene lookup returns CDR1 LGHNA and CDR2 YSLEER.